The 17 T cell receptor beta chains reported below all come from one sample, sequenced in a study of T cells in Graves' hyperthyroidism and ophthalmopathy. The CDR3 regions of TCR beta were amplified from RNA transcripts. Researchers ran a first-round RT-PCR on the TCR CDR3 using the HTBI primer set. TCRdb used MiXCR to reprocess the multiplex PCR reads, holding one entry per CDR3 protein. The sample records about 560,000 distinct CDR3 sequences, 16% being singletons. Sequencing was carried out using blood. These receptors were collected from a woman between 18 and 29 years old with Graves' hyperthyroidism.

This clonotype was seen repeatedly, ten times or more. The V and J genes are TRBV5-1 and TRBJ2-3, with TRBD2 identical over 11 bases. The length of the CDR3 is 16 residues. CDR1 and CDR2 from the germline V gene are SGHRS and YFSETQ. Unmatched junction bases numbered 0, after V lost 0 bases and J lost 0 bases. The CDR3 DNA follows: TGCGCCAGCAGCTTGGGACTAGCGGGAAGCACAGATACGCAGTATTTT. Translating gives CASSLGLAGSTDTQYF.

This clonotype has at least ten counts. The chain carries TRBV28 and TRBJ2-5; TRBD2 is a possible D gene (6 bases). V lost 5 bases, J lost 4 bases, and 17 bases lay in between. CDR1 and CDR2 (germline): MDHEN, SYDVKM. The CDR3 spans 15 residues. In DNA, the CDR3 is TGTGCCAGCAGTCTTAGCGGAGGCGGGGCAGAGACCCAGTACTTC. Protein product: CASSLSGGGAETQYF.

This clonotype has only a few counts. This chain links TRBV11-2 with TRBJ2-4; TRBD1 matches 9 bases. The J segment lost 14 bases and the V segment lost 4 bases, leaving 9 bases of the junction unmatched. Germline CDR1 SGHAT, CDR2 FQNNGV. The CDR3 extends over 13 amino acids. CDR3 sequence: CASSSGQGRIEYF. In nucleotides, the CDR3 is TGTGCCAGCAGCTCAGGACAGGGGCGAATAGAGTACTTC.

This clonotype has a handful of counts. The J gene is TRBJ1-1, the V gene TRBV27; no reliable D call. The CDR3 spans 13 residues. V was pared by 8 bases and J by 6 bases, with 16 bases between. Germline CDR1 reads MNHEY; CDR2 reads SMNVEV (reference sequence). The chain's CDR3 is CASDWRGFPEAFF. Written as DNA, the CDR3 is TGTGCCAGCGACTGGCGAGGGTTTCCTGAAGCTTTCTTT.

This clonotype was observed many times. V and J are TRBV18 and TRBJ2-7; D is uncertain. Germline V gene sequence: CDR1 KGHSH, CDR2 LQKENI. CDR3 length: 12 residues. Between the trimmed V and J ends, which lost 0 bases and 3 bases, there was a span of 3 bases. The CDR3 reads CASSPPNYEQYF. The CDR3 DNA follows: TGTGCCAGCTCACCACCGAACTACGAGCAGTACTTC.

This clonotype was detected ten times or more. V gene TRBV6-1 combines with J gene TRBJ2-7, with D perhaps matching TRBD1 or TRBD2 (5 bases each). The V gene's germline CDR1 is MNHNS and CDR2 SASEGT. This CDR3 spans 14 amino acids. Deletions cut 6 bases from V and 3 bases from J, with 15 bases between. In DNA form, the CDR3 reads TGTGCCAGCAGCCCGACCCGGGACGGCTACGAGCAGTACTTC. Translated, it gives CASSPTRDGYEQYF.

This clonotype was picked up many times. The chain employs TRBV10-1 and TRBJ1-1; D is perhaps TRBD1 (5 bases). V was shortened by 1 base and J by 5 bases, with 8 bases between the two germline ends. CDR1 and CDR2 (germline): WNHNN, SYGVQD (reference sequence). The CDR3 contains 13 residues. The DNA for the CDR3 is TGCGCCAGCAGTGAGTTGGGGGGAACTGAAGCTTTCTTT. Translating it yields CASSELGGTEAFF.

About this clonotype itself: Mismatch with germline at one junction end may stem from a read error. The rearrangement joins TRBV7-3 to TRBJ2-6, with a weak D call TRBD1 (5 bases). Germline V CDR1 and CDR2: SGHTA, FQGTGA. This CDR3 region has 13 residues. The CDR3 here is CASSLDMDRGLSF. CDR3 DNA sequence: TGTGCCAGCAGCTTAGACATGGATAGGGGTCTGAGTTTC. Complete variable domain (other parts from reference TRBV7-3 and TRBJ2-6): GAGVSQTPSNKVTEKGKYVELRCDPISGHTALYWYRQSLGQGPEFLIYFQGTGAADDSGLPNDRFFAVRPEGSVSTLKIQRTERGDSAVYLCASSLDMDRGLSFGAGSRLTVL.

This rearrangement joins TRBV5-1 to TRBJ2-2, with D uncertain. The V and J ends lost 2 bases and 2 bases respectively, with 10 bases between them. Germline CDR1 reads SGHRS; CDR2 reads YFSETQ. The CDR3 spans 15 residues. CDR3 nucleotides: TGCGCCAGCAGCTTAAGGCCCCATAACACCGGGGAGCTGTTTTTT. Its protein product is CASSLRPHNTGELFF.

J is TRBJ2-5 and V is TRBV7-8; unclear D gene. The CDR3 is 14 amino acids. Trimming cost V 4 bases and J 1 base, with 10 bases left between them. Germline CDR1 SGHVS, CDR2 FQNEAQ. CDR3 bases: TGTGCCAGCAGCTCTCTAGGCCTCCAAGAGACCCAGTACTTC. Translating it yields CASSSLGLQETQYF.

This rearrangement joins TRBV9 to TRBJ2-3; perhaps TRBD2 as D (6 bases). Germline lookup yields CDR1 SGDLS and CDR2 YYNGEE. This CDR3 has 18 residues. V lost 3 bases to trimming and J lost 2 bases, with 22 bases between them. The CDR3 nucleotides read TGTGCCAGCAGCGGGGGACTTGGGGTTGGAAGATTCACAGATACGCAGTATTTT. This codes for CASSGGLGVGRFTDTQYF. Supplemented by reference TRBV9 and TRBJ2-3, the full variable domain reads DSGVTQTPKHLITATGQRVTLRCSPRSGDLSVYWYQQSLDQGLQFLIQYYNGEERAKGNILERFSAQQFPDLHSELNLSSLELGDSALYFCASSGGLGVGRFTDTQYFGPGTRLTVL.

This clonotype was seen at least ten times. The chain combines TRBV29-1 with TRBJ2-1, with TRBD2 matching 9 bases. In germline, CDR1 is SQVTM, CDR2 ANQGSEA. This CDR3 has 14 residues. V lost 6 bases and J lost 0; bases outside the gene matches: 3. The CDR3 reads CSVLAGSSYNEQFF. CDR3 DNA: TGCAGCGTCCTAGCGGGAAGCTCCTACAATGAGCAGTTCTTC.

This clonotype came up a few times. This chain joins TRBV3-1 and TRBJ2-2, with a weak D call TRBD1 (6 bases). The CDR3 runs to 15 residues. Trimming pared 2 bases from V and 9 bases from J, leaving 16 bases between. The germline V gene encodes CDR1 LGHDT and CDR2 YNNKEL (reference sequence). The CDR3 DNA reads as TGTGCCAGCAGCCAAAGTCCAGGGGAATTCCGGGAGCTGTTTTTT. Its translation is CASSQSPGEFRELFF.

This chain joins TRBV2 and TRBJ1-5; tentative D call: TRBD1 (6 bases). The V gene's germline CDR1 is SNHLY and CDR2 FYNNEI. This CDR3 comprises 15 residues. The germline V and J ends were trimmed by 7 bases and 4 bases, with 17 bases remaining between them. CDR3 loop: CASKYSGHENQPQHF. DNA of the CDR3: TGTGCCAGCAAATATTCGGGACACGAAAATCAGCCCCAGCATTTT.

This clonotype was picked up many times. This chain joins TRBV5-1 and TRBJ1-1; possibly TRBD1 for D (5 bases). The germline gives CDR1 SGHRS, CDR2 YFSETQ. Trimming took 1 base from V and 1 from J, leaving 11 bases between them. The CDR3 extends over 15 amino acids. The CDR3 sequence: CASSLWSQGNTEAFF. For the CDR3, the DNA is TGCGCCAGCAGCTTGTGGTCTCAGGGGAACACTGAAGCTTTCTTT. Drawing the rest from reference TRBV5-1 and TRBJ1-1, the complete variable domain is KAGVTQTPRYLIKTRGQQVTLSCSPISGHRSVSWYQQTPGQGLQFLFEYFSETQRNKGNFPGRFSGRQFSNSRSEMNVSTLELGDSALYLCASSLWSQGNTEAFFGQGTRLTVV.

This clonotype came up many times. V is TRBV6-1 and J is TRBJ1-5; a weak D match, TRBD1 (5 bases). CDR1 is MNHNS, CDR2 SASEGT, per germline. The CDR3 consists of 14 residues. V was shortened by 5 bases and J by 3 bases, with 11 bases between the two germline ends. As DNA, the CDR3 is TGTGCCAGCAGTCATATAGGGGTCAATCAGCCCCAGCATTTT. Residues: CASSHIGVNQPQHF.

This clonotype was seen ten or more times. The rearrangement joins TRBV3-1 to TRBJ2-7; tentatively, D is TRBD1 or TRBD2 (5 bases each). Per germline, CDR1 LGHDT and CDR2 YNNKEL (reference sequence). Deletions cut 4 bases from V and 6 bases from J, with 16 bases between. The CDR3 has 14 residues. The CDR3 nucleotides are TGTGCCAGCAGCCCATACGGGGACCCCCTCGAGCAGTACTTC. Its protein product is CASSPYGDPLEQYF.